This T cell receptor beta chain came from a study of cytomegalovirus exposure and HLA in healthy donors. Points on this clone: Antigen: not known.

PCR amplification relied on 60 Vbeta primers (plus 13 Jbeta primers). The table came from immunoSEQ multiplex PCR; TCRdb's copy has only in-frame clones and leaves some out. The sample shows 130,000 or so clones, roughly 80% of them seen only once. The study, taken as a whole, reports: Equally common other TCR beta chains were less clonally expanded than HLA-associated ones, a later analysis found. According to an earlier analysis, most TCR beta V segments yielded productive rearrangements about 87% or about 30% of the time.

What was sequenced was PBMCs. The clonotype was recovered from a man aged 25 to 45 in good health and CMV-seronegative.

The CDR3 protein is CASSIESGFRDVLTF. CDR3 DNA: TGTGCCAGTAGTATAGAATCGGGGTTTCGTGACGTCCTGACTTTC. The chain carries TRBV19 and TRBJ2-6; maybe TRBD2 (5 bases). The CDR3 spans 15 residues. The germline CDR1 and CDR2 sequences are LNHDA and SQIVND (reference sequence). Trimming left V 0 bases short and J 11 bases short, with 14 bases between. The full variable domain, rest sourced from reference TRBV19 and TRBJ2-6, is DGGITQSPKYLFRKEGQNVTLSCEQNLNHDAMYWYRQDPGQGLRLIYYSQIVNDFQKGDIAEGYSVSREKKESFPLTVTSAQKNPTAFYLCASSIESGFRDVLTFGAGSRLTVL.